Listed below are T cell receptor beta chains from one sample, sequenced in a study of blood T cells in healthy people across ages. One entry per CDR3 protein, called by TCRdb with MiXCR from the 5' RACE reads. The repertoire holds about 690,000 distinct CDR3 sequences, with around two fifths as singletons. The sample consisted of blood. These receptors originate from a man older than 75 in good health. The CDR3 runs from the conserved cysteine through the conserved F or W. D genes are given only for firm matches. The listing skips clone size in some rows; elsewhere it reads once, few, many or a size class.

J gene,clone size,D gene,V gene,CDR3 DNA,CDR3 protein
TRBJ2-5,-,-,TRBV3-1,TGTGCCAGCAGCGTTGGACTCCGCCCCAGGTCCATTCAAGAGACCCAGTACTTC,CASSVGLRPRSIQETQYF
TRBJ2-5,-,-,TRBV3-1,TGTGCCAGCAGCCTAGGGACTCCTTTACAAGAGACCCAGTACTTC,CASSLGTPLQETQYF
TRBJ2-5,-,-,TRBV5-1,TGCGCCAGCAGCTTGGAAGGGTCCGAGACCCAGTACTTC,CASSLEGSETQYF
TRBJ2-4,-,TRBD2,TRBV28,TGTGCCAGCAGTTTGGAAGCGGGAGGGGTTCAAAACATTCAGTACTTC,CASSLEAGGVQNIQYF
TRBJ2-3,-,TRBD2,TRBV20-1,TGCAGTGCTGGAGCGGGGAGTAGCACAGATACGCAGTATTTT,CSAGAGSSTDTQYF
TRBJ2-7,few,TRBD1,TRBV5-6,TGTGCCAGCAATCGGGACAGCTCCTACGAGCAGTACTTC,CASNRDSSYEQYF
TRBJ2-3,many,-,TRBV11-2,TGTGCCACCCGGCCCGGGGGGCGCACAGATACGCAGTATTTT,CATRPGGRTDTQYF
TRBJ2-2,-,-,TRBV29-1,TGCAGCGTCGCTATTGGGCCGCAGAACACCGGGGAGCTGTTTTTT,CSVAIGPQNTGELFF
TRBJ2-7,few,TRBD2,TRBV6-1,TGTGCCAGCAGTTTCCCCGGGACTAGCCGATACGAGCAGTACTTC,CASSFPGTSRYEQYF
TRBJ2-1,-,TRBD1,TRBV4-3,TGCGCCAGCAGCCGATCAGGACAGGGGGCCTACAATGAGCAGTTCTTC,CASSRSGQGAYNEQFF
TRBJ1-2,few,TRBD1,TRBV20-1,TGCAGTGCCCTGCGGGGACAGGGATTATATGGCTACACCTTC,CSALRGQGLYGYTF
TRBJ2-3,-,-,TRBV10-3,TGTGCCATCAGTGAACGGGGCGCTCTTCTACCCACAGATACGCAGTATTTT,CAISERGALLPTDTQYF
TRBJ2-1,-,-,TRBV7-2,TGTGCCAGCAGCCCTGAAATGGTCCTGTCAAGTGAGCAGTTCTTC,CASSPEMVLSSEQFF
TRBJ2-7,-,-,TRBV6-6,TGTGCCAGCAGTTACCCCGGACAGTCTTACGGGCAGTACTTC,CASSYPGQSYGQYF
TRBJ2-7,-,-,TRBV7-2,TGTGCCAGCAGCCTAAGACAGGTTCCCTACGAGCAGTACTTC,CASSLRQVPYEQYF